This is a list of T cell receptor beta chains from one sample in a study of blood T cell repertoires in COVID-19. The table came from immunoSEQ multiplex PCR; TCRdb's copy has only in-frame clones and leaves some out. Seen here are about 300,000 clones, nearly 90% observed once, and the top ten hold under 3%. Sequences were obtained from PBMCs or T cells enriched from blood (not recorded which). The receptors come from a woman between 45 and 65 years old who had been exposed to COVID-19. Each CDR3 is given with its conserved first and last residue. The D gene is left open where the match is weak. A row's size may be missing; if present it is once, few, many or a size class.

D | J | V | size | DNA | CDR3
NA | TRBJ2-3 | TRBV9 | NA | TGTGCCAGCAGCCCAGGACTATATTCAGATACGCAGTATTTT | CASSPGLYSDTQYF
NA | TRBJ2-7 | TRBV6-1 | NA | TGTGCCAGCAGTGAAGACAGGGTCTACGAGCAGTACTTC | CASSEDRVYEQYF
NA | TRBJ1-2 | TRBV6-5 | NA | TGTGCCAGCAAGCGGGAGCGGGTAATCTATGGCTACACCTTC | CASKRERVIYGYTF
NA | TRBJ1-3 | TRBV3-1/TRBV3-2 | NA | TGTGCCAGCAGCCAAGGCCGCGCGGGCCTTAGCTCTGGAAACACCATATATTTT | CASSQGRAGLSSGNTIYF
TRBD1 | TRBJ1-2 | TRBV7-9 | NA | TGTGCCAGCAGCCCCCTTGCATGGACAGGGAATAAGTATGGCTACACCTTC | CASSPLAWTGNKYGYTF
NA | TRBJ2-5 | TRBV20-1 | once | TGCAGTGCTATGGCCGAGACCCAGTACTTC | CSAMAETQYF
NA | TRBJ1-3 | TRBV15 | NA | TGTGCCACCAGCGAAATACGGGGTCCCCGAAACACCATATATTTT | CATSEIRGPRNTIYF
NA | TRBJ2-1 | TRBV6-5 | NA | TGTGCCAGCAGAACAGAGTATGAGCAGTTCTTC | CASRTEYEQFF
NA | TRBJ1-2 | TRBV28 | few | TGTGCCAGCAGTCCCATGGGGGGACCGCTCTATGGCTACACCTTC | CASSPMGGPLYGYTF
NA | TRBJ1-5 | TRBV19 | NA | TGTGCCAGTAGTATAGTAGGAGGTAGGAGCAATCAGCCCCAGCATTTT | CASSIVGGRSNQPQHF
NA | TRBJ2-1 | TRBV4-1 | NA | TGCGCCAGCAGCCAAGAATGGGGGGGCCGAAATGAGCAGTTCTTC | CASSQEWGGRNEQFF
NA | TRBJ2-7 | TRBV5-8 | NA | TGTGCCAGCCTTCTCCCGGGAGACACTCGGGAGCAGTACTTC | CASLLPGDTREQYF
NA | TRBJ1-1 | TRBV25-1 | NA | TGTGCCAGCAGTGAGTTATCGACAGCACAGAACACTGAAGCTTTCTTT | CASSELSTAQNTEAFF
NA | TRBJ1-1 | TRBV19 | NA | TGTGCCAGTAGTATAGATCCTCTCGGGGAGGCTTTCTTT | CASSIDPLGEAFF
NA | TRBJ2-7 | TRBV6-5 | once | TGTGCCAGCGGCCCTCCAGGGTGGGCAGTTTCCGAGCAGTACTTC | CASGPPGWAVSEQYF
TRBD1 | TRBJ1-6 | TRBV19 | NA | TGTGCCAGTAGTATCCGAACCGGGACAGCTGATTCACCCCTCCACTTT | CASSIRTGTADSPLHF
TRBD1 | TRBJ2-7 | TRBV6-5 | NA | TGTGCCAGCAGTACCGACAGGGGCCCTTCCTACGAGCAGTACTTC | CASSTDRGPSYEQYF
TRBD2 | TRBJ2-7 | TRBV19 | NA | TGTGCCAGTGGCGGACTAGCTCTCGTGGAGCAGTACTTC | CASGGLALVEQYF